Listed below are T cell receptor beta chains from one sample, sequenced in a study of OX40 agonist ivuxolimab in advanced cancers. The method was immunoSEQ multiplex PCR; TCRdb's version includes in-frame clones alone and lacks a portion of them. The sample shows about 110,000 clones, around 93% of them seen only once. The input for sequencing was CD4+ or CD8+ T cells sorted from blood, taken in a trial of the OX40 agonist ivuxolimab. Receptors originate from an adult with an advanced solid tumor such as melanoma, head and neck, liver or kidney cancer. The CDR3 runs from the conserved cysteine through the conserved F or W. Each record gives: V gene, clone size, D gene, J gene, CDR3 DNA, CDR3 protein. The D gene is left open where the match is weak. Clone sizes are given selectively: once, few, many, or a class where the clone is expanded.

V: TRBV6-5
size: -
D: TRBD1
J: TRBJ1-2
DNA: TGTGCCAGCAGTTACTCTTTAGGGACAGAGTATGGCTACACCTTC
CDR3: CASSYSLGTEYGYTF

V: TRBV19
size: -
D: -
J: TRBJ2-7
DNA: TGTGCCAGTAGTCTCTATCCGGGACCAACCTACGAGCAGTACTTC
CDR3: CASSLYPGPTYEQYF

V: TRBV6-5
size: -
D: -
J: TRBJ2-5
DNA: TGTGCCAGCAGATGGCGAGGGGGTGGGGAAGAGACCCAGTACTTC
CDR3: CASRWRGGGEETQYF

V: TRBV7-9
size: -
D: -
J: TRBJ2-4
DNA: TGTGCCAGCAGCTTAGCCCCCGGGACGCGAAACATTCAGTACTTC
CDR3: CASSLAPGTRNIQYF

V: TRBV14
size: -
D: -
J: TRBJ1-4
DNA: TGTGCCAGCAGACTAACAGGGCTACAAGAAAAACTGTTTTTT
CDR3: CASRLTGLQEKLFF

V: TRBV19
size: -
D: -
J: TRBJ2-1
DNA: TGTGCCAGTAGTATAGTGCCCCGGCCACCCTACAATGAGCAGTTCTTC
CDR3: CASSIVPRPPYNEQFF

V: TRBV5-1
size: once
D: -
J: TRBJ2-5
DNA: TGCGCCAGCAGACTCAGGGATTACTCCCAAGAGACCCAGTACTTC
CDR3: CASRLRDYSQETQYF

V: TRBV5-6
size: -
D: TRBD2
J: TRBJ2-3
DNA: TGTGCCAGCAGCGCGGTCGGGGGGACCACAGATACGCAGTATTTT
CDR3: CASSAVGGTTDTQYF

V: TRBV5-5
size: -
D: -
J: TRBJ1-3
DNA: TGTGCCAGCAGCTTGAGGATGAGGACGCCTGGAAACACCATATATTTT
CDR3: CASSLRMRTPGNTIYF

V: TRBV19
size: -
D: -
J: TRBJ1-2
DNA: TGTGCCAGTAATTCCAACAGGGCCAACTATGGCTACACCTTC
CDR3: CASNSNRANYGYTF

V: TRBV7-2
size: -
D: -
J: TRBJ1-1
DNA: TGTGCCAGCAGCGACAACTTGAACACTGAAGCTTTCTTT
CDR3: CASSDNLNTEAFF

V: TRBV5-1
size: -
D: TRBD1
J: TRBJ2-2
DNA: TGCGCCAGCAGCTTGGACAGGGGGGCGAACACCGGGGAGCTGTTTTTT
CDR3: CASSLDRGANTGELFF

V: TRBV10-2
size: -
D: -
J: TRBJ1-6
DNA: TGCGCCAGCAGTGAGACAGGGATTGGGGATTCACCCCTCCACTTT
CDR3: CASSETGIGDSPLHF

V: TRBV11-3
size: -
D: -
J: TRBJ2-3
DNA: TGTGCCAGCAGCGAATACCCCAGCAGGGCCACAGATACGCAGTATTTT
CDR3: CASSEYPSRATDTQYF

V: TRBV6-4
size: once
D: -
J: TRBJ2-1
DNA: TGTGCCAGCAGTGACGTGGTAGTTGGGGCAAATGAGCAGTTCTTC
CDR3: CASSDVVVGANEQFF

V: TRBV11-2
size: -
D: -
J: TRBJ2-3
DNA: TGTGCCAGCAGCGCTGGATGGGGAGACACAGATACGCAGTATTTT
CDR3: CASSAGWGDTDTQYF

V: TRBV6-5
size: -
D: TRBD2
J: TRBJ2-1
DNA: TGTGCCAGCAGTTCCCGACTAGCGGGAGGCCCTAGTGAGCAGTTCTTC
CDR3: CASSSRLAGGPSEQFF

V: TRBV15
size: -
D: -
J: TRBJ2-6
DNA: TGTGCCACCAGCAGAGATTTGGCGGGAACTGGGGCCAACGTCCTGACTTTC
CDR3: CATSRDLAGTGANVLTF

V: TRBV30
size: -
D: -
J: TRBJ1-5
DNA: TGTGCCCGGAACCTGCAGGACGATAGCAATCAGCCCCAGCATTTT
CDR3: CARNLQDDSNQPQHF

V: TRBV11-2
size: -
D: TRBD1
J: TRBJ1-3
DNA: TGTGCCAGCGCAGGGCGCGGGACAGGGAATTTGGCCTCTGGAAACACCATATATTTT
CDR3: CASAGRGTGNLASGNTIYF

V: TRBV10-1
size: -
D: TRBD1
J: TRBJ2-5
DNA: TGCGCCAGCAGTGAGTCGGTCGGACAGGGGAAAGAGACCCAGTACTTC
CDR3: CASSESVGQGKETQYF

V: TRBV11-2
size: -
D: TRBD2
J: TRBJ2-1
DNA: TGTGCCAGCAGCCTGCCCGGGACTAGTAGATCCGATGAGCAGTTCTTC
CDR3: CASSLPGTSRSDEQFF